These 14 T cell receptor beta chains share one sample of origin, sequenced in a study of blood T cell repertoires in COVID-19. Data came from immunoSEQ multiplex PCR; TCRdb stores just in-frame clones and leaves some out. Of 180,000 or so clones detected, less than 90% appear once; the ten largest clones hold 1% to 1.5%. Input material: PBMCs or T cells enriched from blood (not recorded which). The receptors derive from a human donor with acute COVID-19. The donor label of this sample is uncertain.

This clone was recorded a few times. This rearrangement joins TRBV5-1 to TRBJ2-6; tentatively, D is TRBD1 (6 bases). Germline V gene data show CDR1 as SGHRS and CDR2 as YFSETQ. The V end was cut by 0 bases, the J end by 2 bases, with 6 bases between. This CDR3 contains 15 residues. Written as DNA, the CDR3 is TGCGCCAGCAGCTTGGGGGGGCCTGGGGCCAACGTCCTGACTTTC. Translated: CASSLGGPGANVLTF.

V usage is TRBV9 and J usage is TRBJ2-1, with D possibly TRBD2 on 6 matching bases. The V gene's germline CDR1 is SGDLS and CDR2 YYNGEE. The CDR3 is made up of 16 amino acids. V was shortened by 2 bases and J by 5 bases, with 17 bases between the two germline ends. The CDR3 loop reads CASSVLGGAGNNEQFF. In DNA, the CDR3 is TGTGCCAGCAGCGTCCTAGGAGGGGCGGGGAACAATGAGCAGTTCTTC.

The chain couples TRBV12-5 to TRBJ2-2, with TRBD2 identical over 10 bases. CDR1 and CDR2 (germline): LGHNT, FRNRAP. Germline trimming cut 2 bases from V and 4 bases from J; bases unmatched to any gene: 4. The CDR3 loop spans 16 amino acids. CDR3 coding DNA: TGTGCTAGTGGTTTGAGGAGCGGGGGGGGCACCGGGGAGCTGTTTTTT. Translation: CASGLRSGGGTGELFF.

CDR3 coding DNA: TGTGCCAGCACAGGGGCGATCCAAGAGACCCAGTACTTC. This codes for CASTGAIQETQYF. V gene TRBV5-8 combines with J gene TRBJ2-5; perhaps TRBD1 as D (6 bases). Trimming removed 6 bases from V and 1 base from J, with 10 bases in between. Germline values: CDR1 SGHTS, CDR2 YDEGEE. The length of the CDR3 is 13 residues.

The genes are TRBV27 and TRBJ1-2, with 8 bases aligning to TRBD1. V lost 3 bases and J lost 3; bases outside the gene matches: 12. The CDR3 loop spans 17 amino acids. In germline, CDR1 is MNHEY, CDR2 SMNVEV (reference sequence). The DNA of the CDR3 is TGTGCCAGCAGTTTTATCGACGGACAGGGAGACTACTATGGCTACACCTTC. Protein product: CASSFIDGQGDYYGYTF.

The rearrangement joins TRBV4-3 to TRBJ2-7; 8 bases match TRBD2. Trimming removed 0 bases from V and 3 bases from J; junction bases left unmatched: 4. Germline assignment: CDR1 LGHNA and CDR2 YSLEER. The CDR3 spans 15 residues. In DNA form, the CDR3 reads TGCGCCAGCAGCCAAGACGGGGGGGCCAACTACGAGCAGTACTTC. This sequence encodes CASSQDGGANYEQYF.

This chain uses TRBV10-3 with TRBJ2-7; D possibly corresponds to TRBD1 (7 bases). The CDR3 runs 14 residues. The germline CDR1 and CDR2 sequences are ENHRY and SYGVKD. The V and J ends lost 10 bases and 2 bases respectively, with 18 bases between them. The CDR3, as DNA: TGTGCCACCGGCAGGACAGGAGGGACCTACGAGCAGTACTTC. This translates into CATGRTGGTYEQYF.

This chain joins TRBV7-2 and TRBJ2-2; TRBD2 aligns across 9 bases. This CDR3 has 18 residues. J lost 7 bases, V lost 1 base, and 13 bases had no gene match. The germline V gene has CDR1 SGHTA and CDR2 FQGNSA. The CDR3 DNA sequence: TGTGCCAGCAGCTTAGTTTTTCTGGTAGCGGGGGCTAGCGGGGAGCTGTTTTTT. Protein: CASSLVFLVAGASGELFF.

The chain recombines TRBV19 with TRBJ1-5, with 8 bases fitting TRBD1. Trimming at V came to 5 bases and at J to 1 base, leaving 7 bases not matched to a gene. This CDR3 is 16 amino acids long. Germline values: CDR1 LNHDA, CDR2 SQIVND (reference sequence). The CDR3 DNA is TGTGCCAGTAGTTCAACAGGGGGGGGGAGCAATCAGCCCCAGCATTTT. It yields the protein CASSSTGGGSNQPQHF.

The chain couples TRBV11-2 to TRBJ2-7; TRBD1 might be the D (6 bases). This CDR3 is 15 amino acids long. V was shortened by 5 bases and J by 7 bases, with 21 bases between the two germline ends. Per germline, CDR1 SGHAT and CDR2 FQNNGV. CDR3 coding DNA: TGTGCCAGCAGCCGCCTGACAGGCCCCCTCGGTGAGCAGTACTTC. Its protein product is CASSRLTGPLGEQYF.

CDR3 region: CASSQTQGEPQHF. DNA for the CDR3: TGTGCCAGCAGCCAGACACAGGGGGAGCCCCAGCATTTT. This chain uses TRBV3-1 (or the pseudogene TRBV3-2) with TRBJ1-5; 8 bases are a match to TRBD1. From germline, CDR1 is LGHDT and CDR2 YNNKEL (reference sequence). The CDR3 consists of 13 residues. V lost 3 bases to trimming and J lost 8 bases; unmatched junction nucleotides: 3.

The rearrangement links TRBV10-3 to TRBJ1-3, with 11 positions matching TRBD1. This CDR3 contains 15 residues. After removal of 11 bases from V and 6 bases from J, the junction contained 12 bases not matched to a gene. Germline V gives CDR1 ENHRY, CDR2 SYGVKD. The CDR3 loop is CAVWSGTGGENTIYF. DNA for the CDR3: TGTGCCGTGTGGTCCGGGACAGGGGGGGAAAACACCATATATTTT.

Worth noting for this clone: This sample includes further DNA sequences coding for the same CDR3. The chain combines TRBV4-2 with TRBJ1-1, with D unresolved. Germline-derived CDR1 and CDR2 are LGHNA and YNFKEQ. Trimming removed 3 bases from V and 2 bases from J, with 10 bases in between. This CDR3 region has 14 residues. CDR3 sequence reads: CASSQGRENTEAFF. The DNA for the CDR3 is TGTGCCAGCAGCCAGGGGAGGGAAAACACTGAAGCTTTCTTT.

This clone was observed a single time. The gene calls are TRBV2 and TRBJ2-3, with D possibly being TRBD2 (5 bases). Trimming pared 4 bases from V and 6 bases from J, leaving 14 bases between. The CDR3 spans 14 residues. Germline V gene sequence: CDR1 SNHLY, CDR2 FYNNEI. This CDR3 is CASSVDQLADTQYF. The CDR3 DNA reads TGTGCCAGCAGTGTAGACCAGTTAGCGGATACGCAGTATTTT.